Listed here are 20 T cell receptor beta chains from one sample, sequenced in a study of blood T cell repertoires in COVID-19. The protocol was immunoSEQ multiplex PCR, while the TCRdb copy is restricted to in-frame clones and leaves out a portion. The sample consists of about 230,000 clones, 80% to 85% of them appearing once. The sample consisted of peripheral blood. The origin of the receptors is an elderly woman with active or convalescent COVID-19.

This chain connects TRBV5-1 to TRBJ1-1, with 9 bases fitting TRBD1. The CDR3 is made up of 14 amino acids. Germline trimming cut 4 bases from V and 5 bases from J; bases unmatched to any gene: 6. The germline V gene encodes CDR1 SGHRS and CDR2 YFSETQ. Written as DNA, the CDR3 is TGCGCCAGCAGCCTTGGGACAGGGAAAACTGAAGCTTTCTTT. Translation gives CASSLGTGKTEAFF.

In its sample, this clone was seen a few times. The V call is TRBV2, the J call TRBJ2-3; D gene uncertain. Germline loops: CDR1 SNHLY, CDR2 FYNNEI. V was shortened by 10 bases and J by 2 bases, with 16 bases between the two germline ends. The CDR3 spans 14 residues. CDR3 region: CATKDTRATDTQYF. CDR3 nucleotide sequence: TGTGCCACTAAAGACACTCGCGCCACAGATACGCAGTATTTT.

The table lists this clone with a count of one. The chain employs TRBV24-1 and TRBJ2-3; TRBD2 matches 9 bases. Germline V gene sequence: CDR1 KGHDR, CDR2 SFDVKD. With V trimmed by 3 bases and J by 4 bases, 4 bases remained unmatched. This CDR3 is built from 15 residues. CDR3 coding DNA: TGTGCCACCAGTGATCAGCGGGAGGCCCCAGATACGCAGTATTTT. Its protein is CATSDQREAPDTQYF.

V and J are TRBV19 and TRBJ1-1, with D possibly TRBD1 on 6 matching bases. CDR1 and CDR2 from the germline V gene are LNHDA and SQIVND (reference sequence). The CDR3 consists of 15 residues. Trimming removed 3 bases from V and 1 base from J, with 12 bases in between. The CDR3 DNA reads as TGTGCCAGTAGTATCAGGGCAGGGGAGAACACTGAAGCTTTCTTT. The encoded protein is CASSIRAGENTEAFF.

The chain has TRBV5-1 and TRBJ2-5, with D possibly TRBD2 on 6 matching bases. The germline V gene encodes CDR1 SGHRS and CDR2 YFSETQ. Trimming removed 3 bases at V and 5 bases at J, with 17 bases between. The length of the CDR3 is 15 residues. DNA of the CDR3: TGCGCCAGCAGCTCAACTCGCGGGATTTGGGAGACCCAGTACTTC. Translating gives CASSSTRGIWETQYF.

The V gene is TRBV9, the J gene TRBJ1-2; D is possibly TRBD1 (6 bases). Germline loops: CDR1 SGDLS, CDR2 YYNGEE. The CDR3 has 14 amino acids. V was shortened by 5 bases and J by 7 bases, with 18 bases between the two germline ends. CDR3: CASSRGDTTSGYTF. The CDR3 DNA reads TGTGCCAGCAGTCGTGGGGACACGACGTCTGGCTACACCTTC.

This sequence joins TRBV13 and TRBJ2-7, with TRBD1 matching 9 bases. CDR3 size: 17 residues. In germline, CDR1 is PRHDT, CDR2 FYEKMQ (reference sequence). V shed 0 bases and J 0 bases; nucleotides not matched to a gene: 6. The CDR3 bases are TGTGCCAGCAGCTTAGGCCTAGGGACAGGGCTCTCCTACGAGCAGTACTTC. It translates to CASSLGLGTGLSYEQYF. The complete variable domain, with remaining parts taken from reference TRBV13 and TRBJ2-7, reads AAGVIQSPRHLIKEKRETATLKCYPIPRHDTVYWYQQGPGQDPQFLISFYEKMQSDKGSIPDRFSAQQFSDYHSELNMSSLELGDSALYFCASSLGLGTGLSYEQYFGPGTRLTVT.

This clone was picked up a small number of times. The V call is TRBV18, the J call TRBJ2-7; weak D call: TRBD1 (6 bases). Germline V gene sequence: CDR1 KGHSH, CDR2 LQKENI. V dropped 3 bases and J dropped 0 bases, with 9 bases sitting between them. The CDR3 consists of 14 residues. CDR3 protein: CASSPTGTSYEQYF. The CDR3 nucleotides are TGTGCCAGCTCACCCACAGGGACCTCCTACGAGCAGTACTTC.

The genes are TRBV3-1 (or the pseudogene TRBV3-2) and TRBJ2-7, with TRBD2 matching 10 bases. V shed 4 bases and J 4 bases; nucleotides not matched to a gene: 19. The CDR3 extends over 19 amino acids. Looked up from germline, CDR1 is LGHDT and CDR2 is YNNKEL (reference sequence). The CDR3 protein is CASSLSSGTSDNFKYEQYF. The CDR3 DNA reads TGTGCCAGCAGCCTATCCTCCGGGACTAGCGACAATTTTAAATACGAGCAGTACTTC.

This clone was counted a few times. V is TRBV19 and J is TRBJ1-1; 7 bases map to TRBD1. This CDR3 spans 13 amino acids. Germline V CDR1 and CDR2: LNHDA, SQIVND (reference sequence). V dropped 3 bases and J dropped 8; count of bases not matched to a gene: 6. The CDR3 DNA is TGTGCCAGTAGTATTCTAGGGACAGTCGAAGCTTTCTTT. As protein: CASSILGTVEAFF.

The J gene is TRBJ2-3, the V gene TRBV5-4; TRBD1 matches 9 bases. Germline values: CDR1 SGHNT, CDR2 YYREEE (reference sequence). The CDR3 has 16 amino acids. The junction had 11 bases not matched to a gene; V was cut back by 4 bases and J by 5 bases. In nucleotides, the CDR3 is TGTGCCAGCAGCCTTAGACAGGGGGGGGGTGTAGATACGCAGTATTTT. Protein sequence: CASSLRQGGGVDTQYF.

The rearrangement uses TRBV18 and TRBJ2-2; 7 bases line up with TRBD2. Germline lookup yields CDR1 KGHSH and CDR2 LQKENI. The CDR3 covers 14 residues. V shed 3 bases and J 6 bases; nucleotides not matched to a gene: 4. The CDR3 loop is CASSPGLVAGELFF. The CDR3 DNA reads TGTGCCAGCTCACCTGGACTAGTCGCCGGGGAGCTGTTTTTT.

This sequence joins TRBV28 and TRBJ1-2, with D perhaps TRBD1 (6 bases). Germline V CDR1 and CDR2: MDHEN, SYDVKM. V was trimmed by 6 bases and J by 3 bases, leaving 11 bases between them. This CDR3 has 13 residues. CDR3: CASSQQGDYGYTF. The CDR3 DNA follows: TGTGCCAGCAGCCAACAGGGAGACTATGGCTACACCTTC.

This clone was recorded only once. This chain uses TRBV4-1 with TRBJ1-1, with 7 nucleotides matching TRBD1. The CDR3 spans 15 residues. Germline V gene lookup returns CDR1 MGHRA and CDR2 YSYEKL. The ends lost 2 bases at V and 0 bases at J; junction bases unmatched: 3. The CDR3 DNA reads TGCGCCAGCAGCCAAACGGGACAGATGAACACTGAAGCTTTCTTT. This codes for CASSQTGQMNTEAFF.

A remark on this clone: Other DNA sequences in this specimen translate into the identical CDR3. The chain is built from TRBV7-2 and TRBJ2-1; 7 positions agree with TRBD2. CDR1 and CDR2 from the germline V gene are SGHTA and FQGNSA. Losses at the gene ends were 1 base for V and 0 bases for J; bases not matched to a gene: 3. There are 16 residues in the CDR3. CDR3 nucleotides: TGTGCCAGCAGCTTAGACGGGGGGAGCTCCTACAATGAGCAGTTCTTC. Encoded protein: CASSLDGGSSYNEQFF.

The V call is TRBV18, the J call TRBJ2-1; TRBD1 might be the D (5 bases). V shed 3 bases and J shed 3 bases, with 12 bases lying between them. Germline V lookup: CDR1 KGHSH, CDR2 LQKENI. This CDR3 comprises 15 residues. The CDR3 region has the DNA TGTGCCAGCTCACCGGCGCAGGGCTTCTACAATGAGCAGTTCTTC. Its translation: CASSPAQGFYNEQFF. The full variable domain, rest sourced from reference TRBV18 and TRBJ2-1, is NAGVMQNPRHLVRRRGQEARLRCSPMKGHSHVYWYRQLPEEGLKFMVYLQKENIIDESGMPKERFSAEFPKEGPSILRIQQVVRGDSAAYFCASSPAQGFYNEQFFGPGTRLTVL.

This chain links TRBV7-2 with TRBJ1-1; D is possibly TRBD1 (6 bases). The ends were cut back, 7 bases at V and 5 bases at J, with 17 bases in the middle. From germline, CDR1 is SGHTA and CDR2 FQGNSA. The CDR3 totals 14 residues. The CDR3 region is CASTPRNQGTEAFF. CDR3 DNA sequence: TGTGCCAGCACTCCTAGAAATCAGGGGACTGAAGCTTTCTTT.

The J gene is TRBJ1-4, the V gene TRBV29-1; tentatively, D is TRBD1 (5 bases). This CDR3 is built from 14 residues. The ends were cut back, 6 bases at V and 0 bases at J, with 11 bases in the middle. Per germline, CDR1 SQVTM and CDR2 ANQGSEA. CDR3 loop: CSVPDSATNEKLFF. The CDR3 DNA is TGCAGCGTGCCCGACAGCGCAACTAATGAAAAACTGTTTTTT.

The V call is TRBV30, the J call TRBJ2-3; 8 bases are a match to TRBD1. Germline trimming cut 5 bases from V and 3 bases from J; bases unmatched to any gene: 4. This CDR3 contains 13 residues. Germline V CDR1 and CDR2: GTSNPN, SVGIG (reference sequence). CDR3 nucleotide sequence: TGTGCCTGGGGGACAGGAACTACAGATACGCAGTATTTT. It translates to CAWGTGTTDTQYF. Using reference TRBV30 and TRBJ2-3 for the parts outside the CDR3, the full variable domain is SQTIHQWPATLVQPVGSPLSLECTVEGTSNPNLYWYRQAAGRGLQLLFYSVGIGQISSEVPQNLSASRPQDRQFILSSKKLLLSDSGFYLCAWGTGTTDTQYFGPGTRLTVL.

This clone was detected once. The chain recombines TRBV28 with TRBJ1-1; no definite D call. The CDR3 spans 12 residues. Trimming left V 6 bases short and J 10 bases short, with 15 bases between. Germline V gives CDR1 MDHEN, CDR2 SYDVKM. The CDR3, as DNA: TGTGCCAGCAGCGTCCTGTCTAAGAGAGCTTTCTTT. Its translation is CASSVLSKRAFF.